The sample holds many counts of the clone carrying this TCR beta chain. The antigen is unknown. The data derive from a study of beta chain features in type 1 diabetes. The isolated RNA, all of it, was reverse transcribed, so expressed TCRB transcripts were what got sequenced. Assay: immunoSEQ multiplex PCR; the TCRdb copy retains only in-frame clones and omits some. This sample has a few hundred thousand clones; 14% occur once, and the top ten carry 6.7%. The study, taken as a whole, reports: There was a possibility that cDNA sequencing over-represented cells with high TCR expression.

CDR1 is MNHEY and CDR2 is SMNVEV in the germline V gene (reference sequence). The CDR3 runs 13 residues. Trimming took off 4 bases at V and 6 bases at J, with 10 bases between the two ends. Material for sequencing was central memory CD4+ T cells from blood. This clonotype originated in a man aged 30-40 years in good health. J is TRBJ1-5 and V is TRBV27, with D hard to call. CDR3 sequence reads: CASSSLVGQPQHF. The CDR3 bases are TGTGCCAGCAGTTCGCTGGTTGGTCAGCCCCAGCATTTT.